This TCR beta chain came from a study of T cells in Graves' hyperthyroidism and ophthalmopathy. Clinical symptoms, serum thyroxine, TRAb, thyroid ultrasound and orbital computed tomography established diagnosis. Authors of the study amplified TCR beta CDR3 regions from RNA transcripts. With the HTBI primer set, the TCR CDR3 went through a first round of RT-PCR. TCRdb fed the multiplex PCR reads into MiXCR, producing one record per CDR3 protein. The sample has about 580,000 distinct CDR3 sequences, about 15% seen once. This clonotype was recorded many times. This CDR3 spans 15 amino acids. The V gene's germline CDR1 is KGHDR and CDR2 SFDVKD. Trimming took 0 bases from V and 9 from J, leaving 14 bases between them.

The chain combines TRBV24-1 with TRBJ2-1; D not certain. This TCR was sampled from a woman aged 25 to 39 with Graves' hyperthyroidism that later progressed to Graves' ophthalmopathy. Sequencing was performed on blood. CDR3 loop: CATSDLQSPSGEQFF. The CDR3 nucleotides read TGTGCCACCAGTGATTTGCAATCACCGTCTGGTGAGCAGTTCTTC.